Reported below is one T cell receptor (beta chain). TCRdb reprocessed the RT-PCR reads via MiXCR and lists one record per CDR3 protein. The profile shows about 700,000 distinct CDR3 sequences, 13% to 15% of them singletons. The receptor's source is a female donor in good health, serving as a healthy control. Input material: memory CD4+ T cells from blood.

The CDR3 is CATSTSGGGSTDTQYF. CDR3 coding DNA: TGTGCCACCAGTACGAGCGGGGGAGGAAGCACAGATACGCAGTATTTT. The rearrangement uses TRBV24-1 and TRBJ2-3; 8 bases map to TRBD2. The CDR3 has 16 amino acids. Trimming took 6 bases from V and 0 from J; bases not matched to a gene: 7. CDR1 and CDR2 from the germline V gene are KGHDR and SFDVKD.